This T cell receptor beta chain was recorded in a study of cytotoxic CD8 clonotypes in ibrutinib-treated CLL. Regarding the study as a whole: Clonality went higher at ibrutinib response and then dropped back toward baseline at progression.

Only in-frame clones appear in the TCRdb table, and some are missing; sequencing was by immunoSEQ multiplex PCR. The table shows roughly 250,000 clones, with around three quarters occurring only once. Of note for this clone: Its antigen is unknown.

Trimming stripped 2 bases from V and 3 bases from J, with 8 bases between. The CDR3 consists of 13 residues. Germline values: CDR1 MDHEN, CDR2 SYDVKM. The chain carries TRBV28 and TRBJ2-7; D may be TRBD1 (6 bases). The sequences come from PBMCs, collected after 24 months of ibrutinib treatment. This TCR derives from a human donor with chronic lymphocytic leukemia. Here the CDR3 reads CASSLQGYYEQYF. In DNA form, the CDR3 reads TGTGCCAGCAGTTTACAGGGGTACTACGAGCAGTACTTC.